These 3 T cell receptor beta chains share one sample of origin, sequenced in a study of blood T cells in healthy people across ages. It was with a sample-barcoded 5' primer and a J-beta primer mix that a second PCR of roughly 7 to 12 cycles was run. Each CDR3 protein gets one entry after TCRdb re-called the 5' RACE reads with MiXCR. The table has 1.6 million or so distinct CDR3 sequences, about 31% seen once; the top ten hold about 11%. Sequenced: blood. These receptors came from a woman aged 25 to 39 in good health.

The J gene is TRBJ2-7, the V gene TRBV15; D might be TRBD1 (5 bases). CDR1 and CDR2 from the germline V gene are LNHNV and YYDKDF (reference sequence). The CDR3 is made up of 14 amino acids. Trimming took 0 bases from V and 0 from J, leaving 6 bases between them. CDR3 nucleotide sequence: TGTGCCACCAGCAGAGACAGGGCCTCCTACGAGCAGTACTTC. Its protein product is CATSRDRASYEQYF.

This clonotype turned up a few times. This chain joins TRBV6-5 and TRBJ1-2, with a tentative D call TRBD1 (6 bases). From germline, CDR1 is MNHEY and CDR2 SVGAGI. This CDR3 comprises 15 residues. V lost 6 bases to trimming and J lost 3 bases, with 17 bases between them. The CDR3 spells CASRRAGGAYYGYTF. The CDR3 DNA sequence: TGTGCCAGCAGAAGGGCCGGGGGCGCCTACTATGGCTACACCTTC.

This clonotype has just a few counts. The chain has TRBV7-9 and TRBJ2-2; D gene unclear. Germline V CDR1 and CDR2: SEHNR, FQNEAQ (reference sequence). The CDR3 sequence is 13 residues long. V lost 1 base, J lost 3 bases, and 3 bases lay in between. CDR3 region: CASSLVHTGELFF. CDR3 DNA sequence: TGTGCCAGCAGCTTAGTACACACCGGGGAGCTGTTTTTT. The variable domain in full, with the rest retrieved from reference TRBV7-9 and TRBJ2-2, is DTGVSQNPRHKITKRGQNVTFRCDPISEHNRLYWYRQTLGQGPEFLTYFQNEAQLEKSRLLSDRFSAERPKGSFSTLEIQRTEQGDSAMYLCASSLVHTGELFFGEGSRLTVL.